The source of this T cell receptor beta chain is a study of blood T cell repertoires in COVID-19. Study at large: The United States, Italy and Spain were the sources of the acute and convalescent COVID-19 samples. T cells, B-cell-depleted T cells, or PBMCs supplied cDNA or gDNA.

This CDR3 has 15 residues. V was pared by 0 bases and J by 2 bases, with 9 bases between. Germline assignment: CDR1 SGHRS and CDR2 YFSETQ. This table comes from immunoSEQ multiplex PCR, and its TCRdb copy is limited to in-frame clones, with some not included. The sample records 87,000 or so clones, about 82% being singletons. The TCR comes from a woman older than 75 in a cohort sampled during active or convalescent COVID-19. Sequencing used peripheral blood. The chain joins TRBV5-1 to TRBJ1-3; D gene uncertain. Here the CDR3 reads CASSLGQVTGNTIYF. In DNA form, the CDR3 reads TGCGCCAGCAGCTTGGGGCAGGTCACTGGAAACACCATATATTTT.